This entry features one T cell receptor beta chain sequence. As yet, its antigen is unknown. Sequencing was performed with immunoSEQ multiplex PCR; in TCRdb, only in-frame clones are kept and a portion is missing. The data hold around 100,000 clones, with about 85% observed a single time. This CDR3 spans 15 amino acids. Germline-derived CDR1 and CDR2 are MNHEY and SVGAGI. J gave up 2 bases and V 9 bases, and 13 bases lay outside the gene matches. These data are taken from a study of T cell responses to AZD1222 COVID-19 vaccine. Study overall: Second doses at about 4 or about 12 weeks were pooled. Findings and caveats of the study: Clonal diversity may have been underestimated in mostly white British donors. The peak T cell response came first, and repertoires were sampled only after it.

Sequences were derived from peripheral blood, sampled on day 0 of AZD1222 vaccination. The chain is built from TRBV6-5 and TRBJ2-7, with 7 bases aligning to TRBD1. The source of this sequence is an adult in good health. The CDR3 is CASIALDRPPYEQYF. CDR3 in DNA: TGTGCCAGTATCGCCTTGGACAGGCCGCCCTACGAGCAGTACTTC.